The rows below give T cell receptor beta chains drawn from one sample of a study of early T cells in non-severe SARS-CoV-2 infection. TCRdb re-analysed the 5' RACE reads in MiXCR, keeping a single row per CDR3 protein. The sample has tens of thousands of distinct CDR3 sequences; approximately 12% are singletons. The specimen was whole blood. These TCRs come from an adult who was a healthcare worker with PCR-confirmed SARS-CoV-2 infection or an uninfected control (not recorded which). The CDR3 runs from the conserved cysteine through the conserved F or W. The order of the fields is V gene, clone size, D gene, J gene, CDR3 DNA, CDR3 protein. D genes are given only for firm matches. Expanded clones get a size class; other rows say once, few or many, or leave the size out.

v_call: TRBV5-6; clone_size: -; d_call: -; j_call: TRBJ2-3; cdr3_nt: TGTGCCAGCAGCTTGTTCATGCGGAGTGTAGATACGCAGTATTTT; cdr3_aa: CASSLFMRSVDTQYF
v_call: TRBV12-3/TRBV12-4; clone_size: -; d_call: TRBD1; j_call: TRBJ2-1; cdr3_nt: TGTGCCAGCAGCCCTTCCCGGGGACAGGGGGGTAATGAGCAGTTCTTC; cdr3_aa: CASSPSRGQGGNEQFF
v_call: TRBV2; clone_size: few; d_call: -; j_call: TRBJ2-1; cdr3_nt: TGTGCCAGTAGAGAGAGGGATGAGCAGTTCTTC; cdr3_aa: CASRERDEQFF
v_call: TRBV20-1; clone_size: many; d_call: -; j_call: TRBJ2-7; cdr3_nt: TGCAGTGCTACTAACGGGAACGAGCAGTACTTC; cdr3_aa: CSATNGNEQYF
v_call: TRBV15; clone_size: -; d_call: -; j_call: TRBJ2-7; cdr3_nt: TGTGCCACCAGCAGAGATTTGTTGGACACCGAGCAGTACTTC; cdr3_aa: CATSRDLLDTEQYF
v_call: TRBV7-2; clone_size: few; d_call: -; j_call: TRBJ2-7; cdr3_nt: TGTGCCAGCAGCAGGAGTGGGGGCTACGAGCAGTACTTC; cdr3_aa: CASSRSGGYEQYF
v_call: TRBV20-1; clone_size: few; d_call: TRBD2; j_call: TRBJ2-3; cdr3_nt: TGCAGTGCCTTGGGACTATCAGTGGATACGCAGTATTTT; cdr3_aa: CSALGLSVDTQYF
v_call: TRBV5-1; clone_size: few; d_call: -; j_call: TRBJ1-1; cdr3_nt: TGCGCCAGCAGCTTACAGGGTCCTGCGAACACTGAAGCTTTCTTT; cdr3_aa: CASSLQGPANTEAFF
v_call: TRBV15; clone_size: few; d_call: -; j_call: TRBJ1-5; cdr3_nt: TGTGCCACCAGCATGTCGCTTAGCAATCAGCCCCAGCATTTT; cdr3_aa: CATSMSLSNQPQHF
v_call: TRBV19; clone_size: few; d_call: -; j_call: TRBJ1-4; cdr3_nt: TGTGCCAGTAGAGGCGGACAGACACCAACTAATGAAAAACTGTTTTTT; cdr3_aa: CASRGGQTPTNEKLFF
v_call: TRBV18; clone_size: many; d_call: -; j_call: TRBJ2-5; cdr3_nt: TGTGCCAGCGCAGGATCGGGTCGTCAACAAGAGACCCAGTACTTC; cdr3_aa: CASAGSGRQQETQYF
v_call: TRBV5-1; clone_size: -; d_call: -; j_call: TRBJ2-2; cdr3_nt: TGCGCCAGCAGCTTGGCTGCGCCCGGGGAGCTGTTTTTT; cdr3_aa: CASSLAAPGELFF
v_call: TRBV5-4; clone_size: many; d_call: TRBD2; j_call: TRBJ2-5; cdr3_nt: TGTGCCAGCAGCTTGCCAGGACTAGCGGGACAGGAGACCCAGTACTTC; cdr3_aa: CASSLPGLAGQETQYF
v_call: TRBV20-1; clone_size: -; d_call: -; j_call: TRBJ2-7; cdr3_nt: TGCAGTGCTGTACGGGGGCCGAACGAGCAGTACTTC; cdr3_aa: CSAVRGPNEQYF
v_call: TRBV24-1; clone_size: few; d_call: -; j_call: TRBJ2-3; cdr3_nt: TGTGCCACGAGTCGAGACTCCGTTGTAGATACGCAGTATTTT; cdr3_aa: CATSRDSVVDTQYF
v_call: TRBV12-3/TRBV12-4; clone_size: many; d_call: -; j_call: TRBJ2-1; cdr3_nt: TGTGCCAGCAGTCTTCCCGTGCGCAATGAGCAGTTCTTC; cdr3_aa: CASSLPVRNEQFF
v_call: TRBV11-1; clone_size: few; d_call: -; j_call: TRBJ2-1; cdr3_nt: TGTGCCAGCAGCTTGGACTTCAATGAGCAGTTCTTC; cdr3_aa: CASSLDFNEQFF
v_call: TRBV2; clone_size: -; d_call: -; j_call: TRBJ2-3; cdr3_nt: TGTGCCAGCAGCCTCCAACCAGATACGCAGTATTTT; cdr3_aa: CASSLQPDTQYF
v_call: TRBV7-2; clone_size: -; d_call: TRBD1; j_call: TRBJ1-2; cdr3_nt: TGTGCCAGCAGCTTAGTCGGGACAGGGGGTGACTACACCTTC; cdr3_aa: CASSLVGTGGDYTF
v_call: TRBV20-1; clone_size: few; d_call: -; j_call: TRBJ2-7; cdr3_nt: TGCAGTGCCTCCGGGCTCTACGAGCAGTACTTC; cdr3_aa: CSASGLYEQYF
v_call: TRBV4-1; clone_size: -; d_call: -; j_call: TRBJ2-1; cdr3_nt: TGCGCCAGCAGCCACTACGGTGGCGGGAATGAGCAGTTCTTC; cdr3_aa: CASSHYGGGNEQFF
v_call: TRBV7-2; clone_size: few; d_call: -; j_call: TRBJ1-3; cdr3_nt: TGTGCCAGCAGCTTAGCGGGGATGACAGGCCACGTATCTGGAAACACCATATATTTT; cdr3_aa: CASSLAGMTGHVSGNTIYF
v_call: TRBV18; clone_size: many; d_call: -; j_call: TRBJ1-2; cdr3_nt: TGTGCCAGCTCACCCCGGACAGATGATGGCTACACCTTC; cdr3_aa: CASSPRTDDGYTF
v_call: TRBV3-1; clone_size: many; d_call: TRBD1; j_call: TRBJ2-7; cdr3_nt: TGTGCCAGCAGCCAGGGGACAGCCTACGAGCAGTACTTC; cdr3_aa: CASSQGTAYEQYF
v_call: TRBV7-2; clone_size: few; d_call: -; j_call: TRBJ2-5; cdr3_nt: TGTGCCAGCAGCTTAATGAGGGAGACCCAGTACTTC; cdr3_aa: CASSLMRETQYF